The 28 T cell receptor beta chains reported below all come from one sample, sequenced in a study of tumor and adjacent non-tumor tissue in lung cancer. Three rounds of nested PCR, following a modified ARM-PCR protocol, produced the TCRbeta library. Via MiXCR, TCRdb re-called the multiplex PCR reads, giving one row per CDR3 protein. This sample has over 100,000 distinct CDR3 sequences, with roughly two thirds found just once. No cell sorting was done before RNA was extracted from the tissue. Distant lung tissue was collected more than 3 cm away from the tumor edge. Sample: distant non-tumor lung tissue. Receptors were obtained from a man between 60 and 70 years old with non-small cell lung cancer.

Regarding this clonotype: A read error is possible here, since a much larger clone lies one base away. Because it lacks the conserved phenylalanine or tryptophan at the end, this CDR3 is likely a read error. This CDR3 reads CASSLDGGNYGYTL. The DNA for the CDR3 is TGTGCCAGCAGCTTAGATGGGGGGAACTATGGCTACACCTTA. V and J are TRBV7-9 and TRBJ1-2; tentatively, D is TRBD1 (5 bases). This CDR3 is built from 14 residues. Trimming stripped 1 base from V and 2 bases from J, with 8 bases between. Germline values: CDR1 SEHNR, CDR2 FQNEAQ (reference sequence).

This clonotype was seen a few times. A much larger clone differs from this one at a single base, so this may be a read error. The chain has TRBV12-3 or TRBV12-4 and TRBJ2-7, with D unclear. The CDR3 contains 12 residues. The V end lost 10 bases, the J end lost 3 bases, and 13 bases lay between the germline ends. CDR3 amino acids: CANSLGGYEQYF. CDR3 nucleotide sequence: TGTGCCAACAGCCTGGGTGGCTACGAGCAGTACTTC.

There are a few counts of this clonotype. This chain uses TRBV19 with TRBJ2-1; 9 bases match TRBD2. V was clipped by 0 bases and J by 5 bases; unmatched bases: 8. The CDR3 runs to 17 residues. Germline V gives CDR1 LNHDA, CDR2 SQIVND (reference sequence). CDR3 bases: TGTGCCAGTAGTATAGATGGGGCTAGCGGGATAAACAATGAGCAGTTCTTC. Amino acids: CASSIDGASGINNEQFF. The full variable domain, its missing parts supplied by reference TRBV19 and TRBJ2-1, is DGGITQSPKYLFRKEGQNVTLSCEQNLNHDAMYWYRQDPGQGLRLIYYSQIVNDFQKGDIAEGYSVSREKKESFPLTVTSAQKNPTAFYLCASSIDGASGINNEQFFGPGTRLTVL.

V gene TRBV5-1 combines with J gene TRBJ1-2; D not certain. The length of the CDR3 is 13 residues. The V and J ends lost 8 bases and 4 bases respectively, with 15 bases between them. Germline values: CDR1 SGHRS, CDR2 YFSETQ. CDR3 sequence (DNA): TGCGCCAGTAGCGCCGTGACGCTCTATGGCTACACCTTC. It translates to CASSAVTLYGYTF.

The V call is TRBV6-5, the J call TRBJ2-7, with D possibly being TRBD1 (6 bases). CDR3 size: 14 residues. The germline V gene encodes CDR1 MNHEY and CDR2 SVGAGI. Trimming stripped 2 bases from V and 5 bases from J, with 13 bases between. CDR3 sequence reads: CASSYGTRDNEQYF. The CDR3 coding sequence is TGTGCCAGCAGTTACGGGACAAGGGACAACGAGCAGTACTTC.

With regard to this clonotype: A clone one base away is much larger, so this may be a read error. J is TRBJ2-2 and V is TRBV12-5, with 7 bases that match TRBD2. CDR3 size: 14 residues. The V gene's germline CDR1 is LGHNT and CDR2 FRNRAP. The CDR3, as DNA: TGTACTAGCGAGACAGCGGCCGGATCCGGGGAGCTGTTTTTT. Protein product: CTSETAAGSGELFF.

Remarks on this clonotype: The conserved phenylalanine or tryptophan is not found at the CDR3 terminus, so this likely reflects a read error. The rearrangement joins TRBV6-5 to TRBJ2-1; D not certain. The CDR3 sequence is 14 residues long. Germline-derived CDR1 and CDR2 are MNHEY and SVGAGI. V was cut by 6 bases and J by 8 bases, with 17 bases left in between. For the CDR3, the DNA is TGTGCCAGCAGGCCGTGTTTCAGAAGCGATGAGCAGTTCTTG. It translates to CASRPCFRSDEQFL.

This clonotype was observed at least ten times. The chain carries TRBV30 and TRBJ2-1; 10 bases map to TRBD1. The CDR3 is 15 amino acids. V lost 0 bases and J lost 9; bases outside the gene matches: 8. CDR1 GTSNPN and CDR2 SVGIG come from the germline V gene (reference sequence). The CDR3 DNA follows: TGTGCCTGGAGTGTATCACGGACAGGGGGTGGTGAGCAGTTCTTC. Amino acids: CAWSVSRTGGGEQFF.

With respect to this clonotype: This CDR3 fails to terminate in the conserved phenylalanine or tryptophan, so it likely reflects a read error. The V gene is TRBV29-1, the J gene TRBJ2-5; 8 bases align to TRBD2. Germline lookup yields CDR1 SQVTM and CDR2 ANQGSEA. The CDR3 contains 13 residues. The DNA of the CDR3 is TGCAGCCTTAGCGGGACGGTCCAAGGGACCCAGTACTCC. Translation gives CSLSGTVQGTQYS.

About this clonotype: Possible read error: a much larger clone is one base away. This sequence joins TRBV5-4 and TRBJ2-3; 8 bases align to TRBD2. The V gene's germline CDR1 is SGHNT and CDR2 YYREEE (reference sequence). CDR3 length equals 16 residues. The junction had 12 bases not matched to a gene; V was cut back by 4 bases and J by 5 bases. CDR3 amino acids: CASSPRISGNRDTQYF. The DNA for the CDR3 is TGTGCCAGCAGCCCCCGGATTAGCGGGAATCGAGATACGCAGTATTTT.

This clonotype was recorded at least ten times. The rearrangement joins TRBV12-3 or TRBV12-4 to TRBJ1-4; unclear D gene. V was trimmed by 3 bases and J by 7 bases, leaving 6 bases between them. The CDR3 has 12 residues. The CDR3 DNA reads as TGTGCCAGCAGTTTGTACGGTGAAAAACTGTTTTTT. As protein: CASSLYGEKLFF.

Many counts were recorded for this clonotype. V gene TRBV29-1 combines with J gene TRBJ2-1, with TRBD2 matching 9 bases. The CDR3 is 14 residues long. Per the germline V gene, CDR1 is SQVTM and CDR2 is ANQGSEA. The CDR3 region is CSIYGGRAVYEQFF. DNA of the CDR3: TGCAGTATTTATGGCGGGAGGGCCGTATATGAGCAGTTCTTC.

This clonotype has at least ten counts. The chain links TRBV28 to TRBJ2-5, with D uncertain. Looked up from germline, CDR1 is MDHEN and CDR2 is SYDVKM. The CDR3 is made up of 14 amino acids. Deletions cut 5 bases from V and 1 base from J, with 11 bases between. The CDR3 reads CASSPLPPQETQYF. The CDR3 region has the DNA TGTGCCAGCAGTCCACTTCCCCCCCAAGAGACCCAGTACTTC. The full variable domain, with the rest looked up from reference TRBV28 and TRBJ2-5, is DVKVTQSSRYLVKRTGEKVFLECVQDMDHENMFWYRQDPGLGLRLIYFSYDVKMKEKGDIPEGYSVSREKKERFSLILESASTNQTSMYLCASSPLPPQETQYFGPGTRLLVL.

This clonotype came up a few times. The chain uses TRBV11-2 and TRBJ2-1; D gene ambiguous. Trimming stripped 2 bases from V and 6 bases from J, with 8 bases between. The CDR3 runs 13 residues. Per germline, CDR1 SGHAT and CDR2 FQNNGV. The CDR3 sequence: CASSLLETNEQFF. The CDR3 DNA follows: TGTGCCAGCAGCTTACTAGAGACCAATGAGCAGTTCTTC.

Remarks on this clonotype: The germline gene is not matched at one end of the junction; a read error may be the cause. The J gene is TRBJ2-2, the V gene TRBV11-2; D may be TRBD2 (5 bases). The germline V gene encodes CDR1 SGHAT and CDR2 FQNNGV. The CDR3 covers 14 residues. The CDR3 loop is CASSLELGSRELFF. The DNA of the CDR3 is TGTGCCAGCAGCCTAGAACTAGGTTCTAGGGAGCTGTTTTTT. The full variable domain, completed using reference TRBV11-2 and TRBJ2-2, is EAGVAQSPRYKIIEKRQSVAFWCNPISGHATLYWYQQILGQGPKLLIQFQNNGVVDDSQLPKDRFSAERLKGVDSTLKIQPAKLEDSAVYLCASSLELGSRELFFGEGSRLTVL.

Comment on this clonotype: A single base separates this from a much larger clone, so it may be a read error. Since no conserved phenylalanine or tryptophan closes the CDR3, a read error is the likely cause. The CDR3 coding sequence is TGCAGTGCTAGAGTTATCTCAACCAACCTAGCGGGGGGGCTGGAGACCCAGTACCTC. Translated, it gives CSARVISTNLAGGLETQYL. The chain recombines TRBV20-1 with TRBJ2-5; TRBD2 agrees at 12 bases. This CDR3 has 19 amino acids. The V gene's germline CDR1 is DFQATT and CDR2 SNEGSKA (reference sequence). The V and J ends lost 1 base and 5 bases, in that order; junction bases with no gene match: 17.

The table lists this clonotype with a count of one. A junction boundary mismatches the germline segment, possibly from a read error. The chain uses TRBV2 and TRBJ1-4; 9 bases fit TRBD1. The CDR3 has 14 amino acids. CDR1 and CDR2 from the germline V gene are SNHLY and FYNNEI. In DNA, the CDR3 is TGTGCCAACAGTGGACAGGGGTCTAATGAAAAACTGTTTTTT. This sequence encodes CANSGQGSNEKLFF.

As for this clonotype: At one of its ends the junction is not consistent with the germline gene, which may arise from a read error. The chain combines TRBV29-1 with TRBJ2-1, with a possible D match to TRBD2 (6 bases). Germline V gene lookup returns CDR1 SQVTM and CDR2 ANQGSEA. The CDR3 is made up of 15 amino acids. DNA of the CDR3: TGCAGCGTTGGAAGTGTGGGAGGCTCCTACAATGAGCAATTCTTC. Protein sequence: CSVGSVGGSYNEQFF.

The chain couples TRBV12-3 or TRBV12-4 to TRBJ2-2; unclear D gene. The V end lost 7 bases, the J end lost 4 bases, and 13 bases lay between the germline ends. The CDR3 runs to 14 residues. Here the CDR3 reads CASTPTASTGELFF. CDR3 sequence (DNA): TGTGCCAGCACCCCTACAGCGAGCACCGGGGAGCTGTTTTTT.

About this clonotype: A junction end diverges from the germline sequence, so it may reflect a read error. The chain uses TRBV4-3 and TRBJ2-7; TRBD1 agrees at 9 bases. Per the germline V gene, CDR1 is LGHNA and CDR2 is YSLEER. CDR3 length: 15 amino acids. The CDR3 coding sequence is TGCGCCGGCAGCCAAGGTATGACAGGGGGCTACGAGCAGTACTTC. Its translation: CAGSQGMTGGYEQYF.

Turning to this clonotype: At one end, the junction sequence differs from germline, possibly due to a read error. The rearrangement joins TRBV29-1 to TRBJ1-1; no firm D call. Germline V lookup: CDR1 SQVTM, CDR2 ANQGSEA. The CDR3 is 13 amino acids. CDR3 DNA: TGCGGCGTTCCTGGGAGAGGGAACACTGAAGCTTCCTTT. Its protein is CGVPGRGNTEASF.

Points on this clonotype: At one boundary the junction diverges from the germline segment, which might be a read error. The rearrangement links TRBV6-5 to TRBJ1-1, with D possibly being TRBD1 (6 bases). This CDR3 region has 16 residues. Germline CDR1 MNHEY, CDR2 SVGAGI. CDR3 DNA: TGTGCCAGTAGTTCCCCAAGGGACATGGGGCGTACTGAAGCTTTCTTT. Translating gives CASSSPRDMGRTEAFF.

As to this clonotype: An end of the junction differs from the germline gene, which may be a read error. The rearrangement uses TRBV5-4 and TRBJ2-1; 9 nucleotides align to TRBD2. CDR3 size: 17 residues. The V gene's germline CDR1 is SGHNT and CDR2 YYREEE (reference sequence). CDR3 sequence: CACSPYDSGLALNEQFF. CDR3 DNA sequence: TGTGCCTGCAGCCCGTACGATTCGGGACTAGCCCTAAATGAGCAGTTCTTC.

To note about this clonotype: Compared with germline, one end of the junction differs, possibly owing to a read error. The chain recombines TRBV4-3 with TRBJ2-3; D is perhaps TRBD1 or TRBD2 (6 bases each). The CDR3 covers 14 residues. The germline gives CDR1 LGHNA, CDR2 YSLEER. CDR3 DNA sequence: TGCGCCAGCAGCCAAGGACAAGGAGGGGGTACGCGGTATTTT. Protein product: CASSQGQGGGTRYF.

This clonotype was found a few times. The rearrangement links TRBV15 to TRBJ2-6; maybe TRBD2 (5 bases). CDR1 is LNHNV and CDR2 is YYDKDF in the germline V gene (reference sequence). Trimming pared 6 bases from V and 0 bases from J, leaving 12 bases between. The CDR3 runs to 16 residues. The CDR3 loop is CATSFPGVSGANVLTF. The CDR3 nucleotides are TGTGCCACCAGTTTTCCCGGGGTCTCTGGGGCCAACGTCCTGACTTTC. The full variable domain, with the rest looked up from reference TRBV15 and TRBJ2-6, is DAMVIQNPRYQVTQFGKPVTLSCSQTLNHNVMYWYQQKSSQAPKLLFHYYDKDFNNEADTPDNFQSRRPNTSFCFLDIRSPGLGDTAMYLCATSFPGVSGANVLTFGAGSRLTVL.

On this clonotype itself: At one boundary the junction diverges from the germline segment, which might be a read error. This chain joins TRBV11-3 and TRBJ2-3; D unclear. The CDR3 covers 14 residues. CDR1 is SGHNT and CDR2 is YENEEA in the germline V gene. This CDR3 is CVNSLVGYTDTRYF. The CDR3 DNA reads as TGTGTCAACAGCTTAGTCGGCTACACAGATACGCGGTATTTT.

Note on this clonotype: One end of the junction does not line up with germline, which may come from a read error. The chain uses TRBV11-3 and TRBJ1-1; no clear D. The CDR3 spans 13 residues. Germline-derived CDR1 and CDR2 are SGHNT and YENEEA. The CDR3 DNA sequence: TGTCCCTGCAGCTTCCAGATCAACACTGAAGCGTTCTTT. Translation gives CPCSFQINTEAFF.

Note on this clonotype: Without the conserved terminal phenylalanine or tryptophan, this CDR3 likely stems from a read error. The chain has TRBV29-1 and TRBJ1-5; D perhaps matches TRBD1 (5 bases). This CDR3 has 15 residues. V was shortened by 4 bases and J by 4 bases, with 17 bases between the two germline ends. Germline-derived CDR1 and CDR2 are SQVTM and ANQGSEA. The CDR3 nucleotides read TGCAGCGTTGTCCTGGAGGGGACTAGTAATCAGCCCCAGCATCTT. Protein sequence: CSVVLEGTSNQPQHL.